This TCR beta chain was captured in a study of technical replicates of blood from several donors. The protocol was immunoSEQ multiplex PCR, while the TCRdb copy is restricted to in-frame clones and leaves out a portion. The table records more than 65,000 clones, more than 90% of them present only once. CDR3 length equals 14 residues. From germline, CDR1 is LGHNA and CDR2 YSLEER. V was shortened by 5 bases and J by 2 bases, with 13 bases between the two germline ends. Sequenced input: T cells isolated from PBMCs. The chain uses TRBV4-3 and TRBJ2-7; D perhaps matches TRBD2 (6 bases). This sequence was found in a human donor in good health. CDR3: CASSSLGGAYEQYF. The DNA for the CDR3 is TGCGCCAGCAGCTCCCTGGGGGGTGCCTACGAGCAGTACTTC.